This TCR beta chain stems from a study of shared clonotypes between healthy human individuals. In regard to this clone: Its specificity is not known.

CD45RO-negative, CCR7-selected cells formed the naive CD8 fraction, which excluded terminally differentiated effector memory CD45RA+ cells. Everyone who donated was a Caucasian adult who lived in Nashville, Tennessee. V lost 6 bases to trimming and J lost 4 bases; unmatched junction nucleotides: 9. CDR3 size: 15 residues. Germline CDR1 SEHNR, CDR2 FQNEAQ (reference sequence). Assay execution took place at the deep level. Several immunoSEQ 96-well plates shared each subset's DNA, each plate a replicate. TCRdb's table, derived via immunoSEQ multiplex PCR, lists solely in-frame clones and lacks some. The sample holds 560,000 or so clones, 96% seen once. General study results and limits: A few donors had about 5% of their naive CD4 clonotypes in common.

The TCR comes from a woman in her twenties or thirties in good health. J is TRBJ1-3 and V is TRBV7-9, with TRBD1 identical over 7 bases. The specimen was naive CD8+ T cells sorted from blood. The DNA of the CDR3 is TGTGCCAGCAGAACCGACAGGGATCGAGGAAACACCATATATTTT. As protein: CASRTDRDRGNTIYF.